This TCR beta chain was observed in a study of a mutant IDH1 vaccine in newly diagnosed glioma. Noted time point: week 35, safety follow-up. The vaccine gave 300 ug of a 20-mer mutant IDH1 peptide subcutaneously per dose. Per the germline V gene, CDR1 is MNHNY and CDR2 is SVGAGI (reference sequence). This CDR3 has 15 amino acids. The trim removed 6 bases at V and 3 bases at J, leaving 4 bases unmatched. Libraries were prepared by immunoSEQ multiplex PCR; TCRdb keeps only in-frame clonotypes and omits some of them. This repertoire shows 53,000 or so clones, approximately 80% found once; its top ten account for about 7%. In regard to this clone: Its antigen remains unidentified.

The material was PBMCs, obtained from a glioma patient whose treatment included an IDH1 peptide vaccine. The clonotype originates from a man between 40 and 49 years old with glioma. The chain uses TRBV6-6 and TRBJ2-1; 11 bases map to TRBD2. CDR3 sequence reads: CASRPTSGVYNEQFF. CDR3 nucleotide sequence: TGTGCCAGCAGGCCGACTAGCGGGGTCTACAATGAGCAGTTCTTC.